What follows are 25 T cell receptor beta chains derived from one specimen sequenced in a study of T cell repertoires in ileal Crohn's disease. Sequencing was performed with immunoSEQ multiplex PCR; in TCRdb, only in-frame clones are kept and a portion is missing. Of some 5,100 clones in the sample, about nine tenths were seen once. The material sequenced was ileal tissue. The receptors shown here come from an adult with Crohn's disease.

This clone was seen a few times. This chain uses TRBV30 with TRBJ1-2, with D tentatively TRBD1 (5 bases). The CDR3 loop spans 13 amino acids. V was cut by 3 bases and J by 3 bases, with 11 bases left in between. Germline CDR1 reads GTSNPN; CDR2 reads SVGIG (reference sequence). The CDR3 reads CAWRWGVDYGYTF. The CDR3, as DNA: TGTGCCTGGAGGTGGGGGGTCGACTATGGCTACACCTTC. Supplemented by reference TRBV30 and TRBJ1-2, the full variable domain reads SQTIHQWPATLVQPVGSPLSLECTVEGTSNPNLYWYRQAAGRGLQLLFYSVGIGQISSEVPQNLSASRPQDRQFILSSKKLLLSDSGFYLCAWRWGVDYGYTFGSGTRLTVV.

The chain combines TRBV5-6 with TRBJ2-7; D gene uncertain. The V end lost 3 bases, the J end lost 4 bases, and 14 bases lay between the germline ends. Germline V gene sequence: CDR1 SGHDT, CDR2 YYEEEE. This CDR3 has 14 residues. CDR3 DNA sequence: TGTGCCAGCAGCTCGAACGAGCTCCGTTACGAGCAGTACTTC. Encoded protein: CASSSNELRYEQYF.

This clone has more than one count but fewer than ten. The chain combines TRBV6-1 with TRBJ1-4; 7 bases agree with TRBD1. The CDR3 is 17 residues long. Germline V gene data show CDR1 as MNHNS and CDR2 as SASEGT. Losses at the gene ends were 0 bases for V and 2 bases for J; bases not matched to a gene: 6. CDR3 bases: TGTGCCAGCAGTGAAGCGGGTAGGGGGCGGACTAATGAAAAACTGTTTTTT. It is translated as CASSEAGRGRTNEKLFF.

The chain employs TRBV6-1 and TRBJ2-1; 7 bases are a match to TRBD2. The trim removed 2 bases at V and 1 base at J, leaving 5 bases unmatched. This CDR3 spans 16 amino acids. From germline, CDR1 is MNHNS and CDR2 SASEGT. The CDR3 here is CASSELLGGSYNEQFF. The CDR3 nucleotides are TGTGCCAGCAGTGAACTATTGGGAGGGTCCTACAATGAGCAGTTCTTC.

The genes are TRBV6-6 and TRBJ1-1; D is uncertain. Trimming removed 0 bases at V and 1 base at J, with 3 bases between. Germline V lookup: CDR1 MNHNY, CDR2 SVGAGI (reference sequence). The CDR3 contains 13 residues. Written as DNA, the CDR3 is TGTGCCAGCAGTTACTCGGCGAACACTGAAGCTTTCTTT. Its translation: CASSYSANTEAFF.

This chain uses TRBV5-1 with TRBJ1-2, with 8 bases lining up with TRBD1. The CDR3 totals 13 residues. In germline, CDR1 is SGHRS, CDR2 YFSETQ. With 4 bases clipped from V and 7 bases from J, the junction kept 6 bases outside the gene matches. CDR3 DNA sequence: TGCGCCAGCAGCCCCCGGACAGGGTCTGGCTACACCTTC. Its protein is CASSPRTGSGYTF.

The V call is TRBV4-3, the J call TRBJ2-7, with TRBD2 matching over 9 bases. Trimming removed 3 bases from V and 1 base from J; junction bases left unmatched: 4. Germline V CDR1 and CDR2: LGHNA, YSLEER. The CDR3 loop spans 15 amino acids. CDR3 region: CASSHSGGASYEQYF. In DNA, the CDR3 is TGCGCCAGCAGCCATAGCGGGGGAGCTTCCTACGAGCAGTACTTC.

The chain combines TRBV28 with TRBJ2-5, with TRBD2 matching over 13 bases. CDR1 and CDR2 from the germline V gene are MDHEN and SYDVKM. This CDR3 region has 15 residues. V shed 7 bases, J shed 6 bases, and the junction held 8 bases outside the gene matches. The CDR3 region is CASTSGLAGVQTQYF. The DNA of the CDR3 is TGTGCCAGCACTTCCGGACTAGCGGGGGTCCAGACCCAGTACTTC.

The V gene is TRBV9, the J gene TRBJ2-7; 7 bases align to TRBD1. Unmatched junction bases numbered 3, after V lost 4 bases and J lost 5 bases. The CDR3 runs 12 residues. Germline loops: CDR1 SGDLS, CDR2 YYNGEE. Here the CDR3 reads CASSIDRDEQYF. CDR3 bases: TGTGCCAGCAGCATTGACAGGGACGAGCAGTACTTC.

The chain carries TRBV11-2 and TRBJ2-3, with 8 nucleotides matching TRBD2. The CDR3 runs 15 residues. The V gene's germline CDR1 is SGHAT and CDR2 FQNNGV. The junction had 5 bases not matched to a gene; V was cut back by 1 base and J by 5 bases. CDR3 coding DNA: TGTGCCAGCAGCTTAGTCGGGGGGGTGTTAGATACGCAGTATTTT. Translated: CASSLVGGVLDTQYF.

CDR3 sequence (DNA): TGCGCCAGCAGCTTGGCCAGGGGGCGGATCAATGAGCAGTTCTTC. It is translated as CASSLARGRINEQFF. The chain combines TRBV5-1 with TRBJ2-1; TRBD1 agrees at 8 bases. The V segment lost 0 bases and the J segment 6 bases; nucleotides outside the gene matches: 5. Per the germline V gene, CDR1 is SGHRS and CDR2 is YFSETQ. The CDR3 is made up of 15 amino acids.

This chain connects TRBV4-2 to TRBJ2-3; maybe TRBD2 (6 bases). Trimming cost V 1 base and J 6 bases, with 17 bases left between them. This CDR3 is built from 16 residues. Germline CDR1 and CDR2: LGHNA and YNFKEQ. DNA for the CDR3: TGTGCCAGCAGCCAAGGATCGGAGCGGGCATCTGATACGCAGTATTTT. It specifies CASSQGSERASDTQYF.

This clone was found once. The genes are TRBV5-1 and TRBJ2-3; the match to TRBD1 covers 7 bases. Per the germline V gene, CDR1 is SGHRS and CDR2 is YFSETQ. The CDR3 has 13 residues. Losses at the gene ends were 4 bases for V and 5 bases for J; bases not matched to a gene: 4. The CDR3 DNA follows: TGCGCCAGCAGCATGAGGGGGCTAGATACGCAGTATTTT. Its protein is CASSMRGLDTQYF.

Only one count was recorded for this clone. The gene calls are TRBV5-1 and TRBJ1-1; D uncertain. The germline V gene encodes CDR1 SGHRS and CDR2 YFSETQ. This CDR3 region has 11 residues. V was pared by 5 bases and J by 8 bases, with 10 bases between. The DNA of the CDR3 is TGCGCCAGCAGTCGGGATTTCGAAGCTTTCTTT. As protein: CASSRDFEAFF.

CDR3 in DNA: TGTGCCAGCAGTTTTTTTTTAGCCTCTGGGGCCAACGTCCTGACTTTC. This codes for CASSFFLASGANVLTF. The rearrangement joins TRBV28 to TRBJ2-6; D not certain. Trimming removed 3 bases at V and 0 bases at J, with 9 bases between. Germline V CDR1 and CDR2: MDHEN, SYDVKM. The CDR3 length is 16 residues.

This rearrangement joins TRBV7-9 to TRBJ2-3; 10 bases are shared with TRBD2. Germline CDR1 reads SEHNR; CDR2 reads FQNEAQ (reference sequence). J gave up 2 bases and V 4 bases, and 12 bases lay outside the gene matches. CDR3 length: 18 residues. CDR3 bases: TGTGCCAGCAGCTCCCCTCTCGATAGCGGGGGGTCCACAGATACGCAGTATTTT. It is translated as CASSSPLDSGGSTDTQYF.

V is TRBV19 and J is TRBJ1-4; possibly TRBD1 for D (6 bases). The V gene's germline CDR1 is LNHDA and CDR2 SQIVND (reference sequence). Trimming took off 8 bases at V and 3 bases at J, with 16 bases between the two ends. The CDR3 is 15 amino acids. This CDR3 reads CASATGFRPNEKLFF. The CDR3 DNA reads as TGTGCCAGTGCAACAGGGTTTAGGCCTAATGAAAAACTGTTTTTT.

This sequence joins TRBV19 and TRBJ1-2; D remains ambiguous. The length of the CDR3 is 16 residues. V dropped 7 bases and J dropped 0 bases, with 18 bases sitting between them. Germline assignment: CDR1 LNHDA and CDR2 SQIVND (reference sequence). CDR3 in amino acids: CASTPTVGSSNYGYTF. DNA of the CDR3: TGTGCCAGTACCCCCACAGTCGGCAGCTCTAACTATGGCTACACCTTC.

The table lists this clone with a count of one. The chain is built from TRBV11-2 and TRBJ2-7; 9 bases line up with TRBD2. J gave up 2 bases and V 1 base, and 3 bases lay outside the gene matches. The CDR3 has 15 residues. From germline, CDR1 is SGHAT and CDR2 FQNNGV. The DNA for the CDR3 is TGTGCCAGCAGCTTAGCTAGCGGGGCCCCCTACGAGCAGTACTTC. Translating it yields CASSLASGAPYEQYF.

CDR3 nucleotide sequence: TGCGCCAGCAGCCCCAACACAGGGGGCGGTGAGACCCAGTACTTC. This translates into CASSPNTGGGETQYF. The chain combines TRBV5-1 with TRBJ2-5; 9 positions agree with TRBD1. CDR1 and CDR2 (germline): SGHRS, YFSETQ. This CDR3 has 15 residues. V shed 4 bases and J 5 bases; nucleotides not matched to a gene: 9.

This clone was seen a few times. The chain joins TRBV10-3 to TRBJ2-1, with TRBD2 matching 16 bases. The CDR3 totals 15 residues. CDR1 is ENHRY and CDR2 is SYGVKD in the germline V gene. V lost 8 bases and J lost 7; bases outside the gene matches: 5. The CDR3: CAIGGTSGGANEQFF. The CDR3 DNA is TGTGCCATCGGCGGGACTAGCGGGGGGGCAAATGAGCAGTTCTTC.

The chain employs TRBV2 and TRBJ2-7; no clear D gene. The CDR3 totals 11 residues. V lost 5 bases to trimming and J lost 7 bases, with 9 bases between them. Germline loops: CDR1 SNHLY, CDR2 FYNNEI. The chain's CDR3 is CASSSAREQYF. The CDR3, as DNA: TGTGCCAGCAGTTCAGCGAGGGAGCAGTACTTC. Full variable domain (remainder filled in from reference TRBV2 and TRBJ2-7): EPEVTQTPSHQVTQMGQEVILRCVPISNHLYFYWYRQILGQKVEFLVSFYNNEISEKSEIFDDQFSVERPDGSNFTLKIRSTKLEDSAMYFCASSSAREQYFGPGTRLTVT.

This chain joins TRBV12-5 and TRBJ2-3; 13 bases agree with TRBD2. In germline, CDR1 is LGHNT, CDR2 FRNRAP. J was trimmed by 3 bases and V by 0 bases; bases with no gene match: 3. The CDR3 covers 17 residues. CDR3 protein: CASGLVRTSGGTDTQYF. CDR3 nucleotides: TGTGCTAGTGGTTTGGTCCGGACTAGCGGGGGAACAGATACGCAGTATTTT. The full variable domain, its missing parts supplied by reference TRBV12-5 and TRBJ2-3, is DARVTQTPRHKVTEMGQEVTMRCQPILGHNTVFWYRQTMMQGLELLAYFRNRAPLDDSGMPKDRFSAEMPDATLATLKIQPSEPRDSAVYFCASGLVRTSGGTDTQYFGPGTRLTVL.

This clone is a singleton in its sample. The rearrangement uses TRBV7-9 and TRBJ1-1, with D possibly TRBD1 on 5 matching bases. CDR1 is SEHNR and CDR2 is FQNEAQ in the germline V gene (reference sequence). The CDR3 totals 15 residues. Deletions cut 4 bases from V and 5 bases from J, with 17 bases between. This CDR3 is CASSSRGARGTEAFF. The CDR3 nucleotides read TGTGCCAGCAGCTCCCGTGGGGCGCGGGGGACTGAAGCTTTCTTT.

The chain has TRBV28 and TRBJ1-1; 8 nucleotides line up with TRBD1. The V gene end was trimmed by 2 bases and the J gene end by 6 bases; junction bases not matched to a gene: 11. The CDR3 covers 16 residues. The V gene's germline CDR1 is MDHEN and CDR2 SYDVKM. The CDR3 DNA sequence: TGTGCCAGCAGTTTACCCCTTACAGGGGGGAGGGCTGAAGCTTTCTTT. Protein sequence: CASSLPLTGGRAEAFF.